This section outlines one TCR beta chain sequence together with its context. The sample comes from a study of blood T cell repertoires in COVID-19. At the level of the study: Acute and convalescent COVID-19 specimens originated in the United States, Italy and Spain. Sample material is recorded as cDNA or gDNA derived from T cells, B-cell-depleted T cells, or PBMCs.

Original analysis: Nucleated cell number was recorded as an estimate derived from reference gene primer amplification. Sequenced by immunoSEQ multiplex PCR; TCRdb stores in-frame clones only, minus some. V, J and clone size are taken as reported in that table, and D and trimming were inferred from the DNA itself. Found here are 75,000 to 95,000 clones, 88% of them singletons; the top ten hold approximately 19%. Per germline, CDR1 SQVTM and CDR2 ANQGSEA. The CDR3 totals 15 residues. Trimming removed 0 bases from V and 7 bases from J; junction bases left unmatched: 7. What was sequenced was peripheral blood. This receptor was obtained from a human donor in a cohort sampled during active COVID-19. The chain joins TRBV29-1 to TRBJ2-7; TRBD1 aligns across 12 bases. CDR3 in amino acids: CSVEDLGQGAGEQYF. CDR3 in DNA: TGCAGCGTTGAAGATCTGGGACAGGGGGCTGGGGAGCAGTACTTC.